The TCR beta chain under discussion was sequenced for a study of blood T cell repertoires in COVID-19. Germline assignment: CDR1 LNHDA and CDR2 SQIVND (reference sequence). The CDR3 extends over 16 amino acids. Trimming stripped 9 bases from V and 4 bases from J, with 21 bases between. The method was immunoSEQ multiplex PCR; TCRdb's version includes in-frame clones alone and lacks a portion of them. The table includes about 140,000 clones, under 85% detected once. The receptor's source is a human donor in a cohort sampled during active COVID-19. The source material was peripheral blood. This chain links TRBV19 with TRBJ2-2; perhaps TRBD2 as D (6 bases). The CDR3 bases are TGTGCCAGCCAGAGGAGGGAGACAGTCCTCACCGGGGAGCTGTTTTTT. Translated, it gives CASQRRETVLTGELFF.